This passage covers 3 T cell receptor beta chains from one sample sequenced in a study of shared clonotypes between healthy human individuals. Generated by immunoSEQ multiplex PCR, the TCRdb table keeps only in-frame clones and is missing some. The data hold 2,500,000 or so clones, with just under 95% observed a single time. The specimen was naive CD4+ T cells from PBMCs. The subset denotes: CD45RA+ positively selected. These receptors were taken from a man aged 18 to 35 in good health. Some clones in this sample may be carry-over from other donors' samples.

The chain is built from TRBV2 and TRBJ2-7, with 14 bases aligning to TRBD2. The V and J ends lost 6 bases and 3 bases, in that order; junction bases with no gene match: 4. Germline lookup yields CDR1 SNHLY and CDR2 FYNNEI. The CDR3 covers 15 residues. CDR3 in DNA: TGTGCCAGCAGGAGCGGACTAGCGGGAGGCTACGAGCAGTACTTC. Amino acid sequence: CASRSGLAGGYEQYF. Variable domain in full (rest from reference TRBV2 and TRBJ2-7): EPEVTQTPSHQVTQMGQEVILRCVPISNHLYFYWYRQILGQKVEFLVSFYNNEISEKSEIFDDQFSVERPDGSNFTLKIRSTKLEDSAMYFCASRSGLAGGYEQYFGPGTRLTVT.

This chain joins TRBV2 and TRBJ2-3, with 7 bases lining up with TRBD1. Germline CDR1 is SNHLY and CDR2 is FYNNEI. CDR3 length: 16 amino acids. The trim removed 4 bases at V and 2 bases at J, leaving 9 bases unmatched. CDR3 region: CASSGGRQGVTDTQYF. The CDR3 bases are TGTGCCAGCAGTGGTGGGAGACAGGGAGTCACAGATACGCAGTATTTT.

This clone was detected only once. V and J are TRBV5-8 and TRBJ2-1; D gene unclear. Germline CDR1 SGHTS, CDR2 YDEGEE. CDR3 length: 14 residues. V gave up 0 bases and J gave up 5 bases, with 9 bases separating them. CDR3 nucleotide sequence: TGTGCCAGCAGCTTGGCTACATACCACAATGAGCAGTTCTTC. It is translated as CASSLATYHNEQFF.